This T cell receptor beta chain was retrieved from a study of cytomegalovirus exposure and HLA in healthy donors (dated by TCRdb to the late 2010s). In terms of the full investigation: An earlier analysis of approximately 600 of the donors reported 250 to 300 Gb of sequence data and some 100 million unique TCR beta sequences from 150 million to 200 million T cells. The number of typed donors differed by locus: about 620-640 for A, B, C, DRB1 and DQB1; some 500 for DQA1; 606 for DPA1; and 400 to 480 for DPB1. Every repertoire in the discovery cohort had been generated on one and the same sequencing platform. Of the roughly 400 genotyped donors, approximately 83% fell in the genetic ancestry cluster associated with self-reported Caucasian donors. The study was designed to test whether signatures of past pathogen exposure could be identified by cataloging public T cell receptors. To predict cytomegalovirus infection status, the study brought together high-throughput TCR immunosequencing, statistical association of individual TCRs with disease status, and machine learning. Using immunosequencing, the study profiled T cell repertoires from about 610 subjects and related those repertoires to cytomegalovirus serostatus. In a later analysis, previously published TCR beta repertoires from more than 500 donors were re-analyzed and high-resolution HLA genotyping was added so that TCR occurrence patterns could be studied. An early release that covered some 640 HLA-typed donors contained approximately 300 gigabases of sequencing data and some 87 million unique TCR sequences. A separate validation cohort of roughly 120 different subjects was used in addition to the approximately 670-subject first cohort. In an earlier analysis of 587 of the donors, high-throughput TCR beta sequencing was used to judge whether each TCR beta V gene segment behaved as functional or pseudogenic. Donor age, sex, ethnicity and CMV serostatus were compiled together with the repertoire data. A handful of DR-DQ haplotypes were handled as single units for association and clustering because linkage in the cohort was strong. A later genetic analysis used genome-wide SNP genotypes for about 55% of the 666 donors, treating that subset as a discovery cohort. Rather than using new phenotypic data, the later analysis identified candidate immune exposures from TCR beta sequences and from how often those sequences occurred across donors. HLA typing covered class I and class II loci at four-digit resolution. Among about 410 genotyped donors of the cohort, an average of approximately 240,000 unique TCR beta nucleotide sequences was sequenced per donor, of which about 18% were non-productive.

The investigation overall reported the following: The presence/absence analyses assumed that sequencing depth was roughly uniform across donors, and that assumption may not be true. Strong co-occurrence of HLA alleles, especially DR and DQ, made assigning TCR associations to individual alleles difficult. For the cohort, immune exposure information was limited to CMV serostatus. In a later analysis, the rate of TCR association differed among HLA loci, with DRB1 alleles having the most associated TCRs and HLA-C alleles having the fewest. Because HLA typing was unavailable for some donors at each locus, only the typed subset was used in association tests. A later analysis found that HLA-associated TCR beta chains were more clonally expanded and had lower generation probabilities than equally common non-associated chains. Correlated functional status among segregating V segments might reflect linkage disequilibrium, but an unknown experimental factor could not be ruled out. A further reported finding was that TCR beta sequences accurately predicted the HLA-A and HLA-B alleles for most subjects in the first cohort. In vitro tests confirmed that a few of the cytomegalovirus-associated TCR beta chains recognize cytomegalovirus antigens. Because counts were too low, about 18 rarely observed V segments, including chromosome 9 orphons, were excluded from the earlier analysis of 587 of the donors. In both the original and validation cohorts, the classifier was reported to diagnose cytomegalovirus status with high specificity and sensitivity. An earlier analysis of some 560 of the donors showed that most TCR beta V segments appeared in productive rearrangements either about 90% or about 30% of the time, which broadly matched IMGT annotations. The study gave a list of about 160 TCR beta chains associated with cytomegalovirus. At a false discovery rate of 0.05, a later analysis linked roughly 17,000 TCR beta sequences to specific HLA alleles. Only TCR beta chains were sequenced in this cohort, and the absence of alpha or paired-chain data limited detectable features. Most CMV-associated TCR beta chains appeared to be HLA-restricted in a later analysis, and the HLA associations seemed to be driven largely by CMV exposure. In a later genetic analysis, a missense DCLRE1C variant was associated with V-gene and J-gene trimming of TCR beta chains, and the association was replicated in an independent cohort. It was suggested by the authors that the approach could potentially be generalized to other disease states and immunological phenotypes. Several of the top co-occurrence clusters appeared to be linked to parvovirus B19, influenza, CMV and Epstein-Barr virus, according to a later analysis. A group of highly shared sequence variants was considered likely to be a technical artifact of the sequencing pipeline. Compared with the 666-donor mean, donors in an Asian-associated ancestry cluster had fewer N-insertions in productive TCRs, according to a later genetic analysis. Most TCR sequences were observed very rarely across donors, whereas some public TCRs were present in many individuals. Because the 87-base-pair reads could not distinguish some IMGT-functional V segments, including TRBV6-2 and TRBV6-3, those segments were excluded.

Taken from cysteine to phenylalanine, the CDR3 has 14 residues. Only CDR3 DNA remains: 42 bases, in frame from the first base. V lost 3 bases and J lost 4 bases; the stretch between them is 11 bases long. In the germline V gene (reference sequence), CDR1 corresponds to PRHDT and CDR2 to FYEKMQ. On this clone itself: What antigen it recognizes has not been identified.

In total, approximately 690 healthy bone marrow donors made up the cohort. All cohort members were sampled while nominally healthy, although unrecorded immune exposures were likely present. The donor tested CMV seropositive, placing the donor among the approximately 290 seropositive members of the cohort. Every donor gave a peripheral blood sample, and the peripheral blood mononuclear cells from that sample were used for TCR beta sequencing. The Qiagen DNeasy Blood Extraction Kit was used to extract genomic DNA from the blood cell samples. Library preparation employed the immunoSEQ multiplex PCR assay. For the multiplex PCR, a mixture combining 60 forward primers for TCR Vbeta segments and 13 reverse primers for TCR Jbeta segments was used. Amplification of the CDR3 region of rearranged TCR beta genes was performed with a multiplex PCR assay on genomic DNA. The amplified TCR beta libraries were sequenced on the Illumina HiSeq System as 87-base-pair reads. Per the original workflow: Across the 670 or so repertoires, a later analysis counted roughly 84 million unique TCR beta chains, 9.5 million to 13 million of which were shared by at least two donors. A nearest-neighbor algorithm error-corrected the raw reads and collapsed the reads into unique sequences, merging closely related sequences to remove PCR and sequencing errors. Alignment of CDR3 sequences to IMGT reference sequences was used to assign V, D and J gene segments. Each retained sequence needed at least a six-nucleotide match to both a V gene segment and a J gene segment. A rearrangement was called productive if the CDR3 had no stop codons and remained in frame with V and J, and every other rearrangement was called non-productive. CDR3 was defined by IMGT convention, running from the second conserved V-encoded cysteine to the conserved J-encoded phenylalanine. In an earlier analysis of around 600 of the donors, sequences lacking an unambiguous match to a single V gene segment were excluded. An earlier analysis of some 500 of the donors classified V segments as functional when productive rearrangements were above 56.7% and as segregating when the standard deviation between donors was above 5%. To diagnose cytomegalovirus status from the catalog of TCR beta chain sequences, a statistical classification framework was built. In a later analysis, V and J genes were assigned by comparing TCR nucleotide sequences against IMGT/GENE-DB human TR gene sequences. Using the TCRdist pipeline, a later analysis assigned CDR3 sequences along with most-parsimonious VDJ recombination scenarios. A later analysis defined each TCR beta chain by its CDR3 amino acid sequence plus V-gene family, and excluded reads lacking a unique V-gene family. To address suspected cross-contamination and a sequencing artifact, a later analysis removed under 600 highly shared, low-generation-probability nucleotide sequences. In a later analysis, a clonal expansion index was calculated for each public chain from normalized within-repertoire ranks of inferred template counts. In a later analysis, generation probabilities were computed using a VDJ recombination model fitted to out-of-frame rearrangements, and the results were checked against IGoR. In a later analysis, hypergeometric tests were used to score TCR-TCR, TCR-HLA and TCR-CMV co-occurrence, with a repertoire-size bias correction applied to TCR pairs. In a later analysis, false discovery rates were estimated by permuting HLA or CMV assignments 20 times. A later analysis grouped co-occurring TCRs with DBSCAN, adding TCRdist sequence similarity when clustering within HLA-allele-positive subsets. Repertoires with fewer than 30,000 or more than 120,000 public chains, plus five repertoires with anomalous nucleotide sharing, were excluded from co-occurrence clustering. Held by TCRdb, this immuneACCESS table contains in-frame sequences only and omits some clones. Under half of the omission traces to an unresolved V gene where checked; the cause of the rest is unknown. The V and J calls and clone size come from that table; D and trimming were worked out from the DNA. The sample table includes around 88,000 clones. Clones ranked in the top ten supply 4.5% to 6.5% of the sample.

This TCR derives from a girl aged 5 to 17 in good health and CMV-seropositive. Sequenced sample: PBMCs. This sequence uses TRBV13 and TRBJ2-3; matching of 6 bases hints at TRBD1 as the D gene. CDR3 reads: CASSFRGIADTQYF. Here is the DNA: TGTGCCAGCAGCTTTAGGGGGATCGCAGATACGCAGTATTTT.